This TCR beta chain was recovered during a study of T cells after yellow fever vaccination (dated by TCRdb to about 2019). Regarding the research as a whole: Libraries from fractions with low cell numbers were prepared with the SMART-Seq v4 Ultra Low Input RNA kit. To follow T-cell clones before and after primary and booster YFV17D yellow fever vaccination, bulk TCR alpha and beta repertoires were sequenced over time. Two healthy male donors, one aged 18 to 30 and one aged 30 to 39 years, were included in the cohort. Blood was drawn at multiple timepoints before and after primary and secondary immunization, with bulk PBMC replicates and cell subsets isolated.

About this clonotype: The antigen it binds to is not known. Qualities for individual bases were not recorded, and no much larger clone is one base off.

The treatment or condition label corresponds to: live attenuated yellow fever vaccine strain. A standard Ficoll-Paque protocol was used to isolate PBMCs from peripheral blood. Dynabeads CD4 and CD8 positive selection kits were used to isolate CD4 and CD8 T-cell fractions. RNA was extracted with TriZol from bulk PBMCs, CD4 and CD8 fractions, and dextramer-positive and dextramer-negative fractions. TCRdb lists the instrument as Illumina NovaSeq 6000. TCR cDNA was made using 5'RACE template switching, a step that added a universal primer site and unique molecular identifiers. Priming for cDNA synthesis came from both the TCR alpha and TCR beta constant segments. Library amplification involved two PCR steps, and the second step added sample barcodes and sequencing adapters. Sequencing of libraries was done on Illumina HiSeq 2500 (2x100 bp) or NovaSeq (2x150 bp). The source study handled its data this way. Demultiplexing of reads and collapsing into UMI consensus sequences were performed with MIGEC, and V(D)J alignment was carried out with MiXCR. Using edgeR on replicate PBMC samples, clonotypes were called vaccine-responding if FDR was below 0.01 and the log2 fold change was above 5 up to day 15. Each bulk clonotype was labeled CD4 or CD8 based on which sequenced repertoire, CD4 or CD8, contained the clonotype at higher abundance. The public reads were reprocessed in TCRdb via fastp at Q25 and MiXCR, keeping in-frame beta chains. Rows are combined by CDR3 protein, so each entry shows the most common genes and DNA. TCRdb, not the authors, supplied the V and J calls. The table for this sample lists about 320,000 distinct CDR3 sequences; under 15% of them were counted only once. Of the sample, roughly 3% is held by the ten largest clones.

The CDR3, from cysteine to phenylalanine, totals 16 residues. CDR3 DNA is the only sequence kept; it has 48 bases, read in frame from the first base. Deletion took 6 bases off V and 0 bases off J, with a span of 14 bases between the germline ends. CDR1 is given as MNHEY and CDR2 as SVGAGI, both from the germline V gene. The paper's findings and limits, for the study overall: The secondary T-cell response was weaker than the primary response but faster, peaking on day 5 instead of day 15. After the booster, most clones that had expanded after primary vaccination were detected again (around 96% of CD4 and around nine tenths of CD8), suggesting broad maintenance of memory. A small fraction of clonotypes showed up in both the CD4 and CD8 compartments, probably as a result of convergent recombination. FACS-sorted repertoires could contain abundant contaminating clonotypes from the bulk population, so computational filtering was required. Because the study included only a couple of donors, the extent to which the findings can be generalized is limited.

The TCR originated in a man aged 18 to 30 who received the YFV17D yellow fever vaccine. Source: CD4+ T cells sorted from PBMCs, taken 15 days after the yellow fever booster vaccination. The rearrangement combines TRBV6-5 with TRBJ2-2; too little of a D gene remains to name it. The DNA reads TGTGCCAGCAGGGCCAAGCCGTACCCGAACACCGGGGAGCTGTTTTTT. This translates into CASRAKPYPNTGELFF.